The sequence of this TCR beta chain was determined in a study of CD8 T cells in Susac syndrome (dated by TCRdb to about 2019). The study in broad terms: Whether CD8+ T cell activation and differentiation in Susac syndrome was antigen driven was tested using repertoire sequencing. Overall study outcomes, separate from this receptor: The study acknowledged that relatively few individuals were included in the TCR sequencing and HLA analysis.

A remark on this clonotype: There is no known antigen for this receptor. The sample holds no much larger clone one base away, and base qualities are not on file.

RNA was extracted using the RNeasy kit, and 0.5 to 1 microgram was reverse transcribed with random hexamers. The immunoSEQ multiplex PCR assay, which covers 54 Vbeta and 13 Jbeta segments, was used to amplify TCR beta CDR3 regions. Bias from PCR amplification was corrected by using a synthetic template baseline for primer optimization and for computational correction. Per the original workflow: Only productive sequences were kept, with reads annotated to V, D and J genes according to IMGT and analyzed in immunoSEQ Analyzer. Clonality was calculated as one minus the Shannon entropy normalized by log2 of the number of productive unique sequences. For each patient and control, public and private clones were evaluated among the 100 most prevalent clones. Clones were defined as Susac-specific if absent from the healthy and MS cohorts, from around 1,000 published viral clones and from other ImmuneACCESS disease sequences. In TCRdb, the public reads were trimmed at Q25 with fastp and aligned with MiXCR, with productive beta chains retained. Identical CDR3 proteins give one entry, which carries the most common genes and DNA. These V and J calls derive from TCRdb rather than the authors' analysis. The sample yields over 95,000 distinct CDR3 sequences; around 90% were counted once. The top ten constitute 0.13% to 0.15% of the sample.

For this chain, trimming is 6 bases at the V end and 4 bases at the J end, and the number of junction bases without a gene match is 15. The CDR3 has 17 amino acids, counting the end cysteine and phenylalanine. CDR3 DNA is the only sequence kept; it has 51 bases, read in frame from the first base. From the germline V gene, CDR1 is MNHNS and CDR2 is SASEGT. Peripheral blood CD8+ and CD4+ T cells from healthy donors, Susac syndrome patients and multiple sclerosis patients were profiled by high-throughput TCR beta sequencing. Healthy donors were age- and sex-matched controls. Bulk CD8+ and CD4+ T cells were purified by magnetic negative isolation, whereas CD8+ TEMRA cells were enriched by FACS. Blood was drawn into EDTA tubes, processed within 24 hours, and PBMCs were isolated by density gradient centrifugation. PBMCs intended for TCR sequencing were cryopreserved in liquid nitrogen and thawed later in a water bath at 37 degrees C. Purity of sorted or isolated CD4+, CD8+ and CD8+ TEMRA cells was at least 90%.

Recombination linked TRBV6-1 to TRBJ2-7, and TRBD1 aligns with 10 junction nucleotides. Sequenced input: CD4+ T cells from PBMCs. This TCR was recovered from a human donor in good health. The CDR3 region reads CASRKLSAGQGIYEQYF. The DNA sequence is given as TGTGCCAGCAGAAAACTATCGGCGGGACAGGGGATTTACGAGCAGTACTTC.